A selection of T cell receptor beta chains follows, all from one sample in a study of cytomegalovirus exposure and HLA in healthy donors. Measured with immunoSEQ multiplex PCR; TCRdb has only the in-frame clones, and not every one. Of some 140,000 clones listed, over 65% were seen once; the top ten hold 1.5% to 2%. Material: PBMCs. These receptors all come from a female donor in good health and CMV-seropositive. Each CDR3 is given with its conserved first and last residue. Fields, in order: D gene, clone size, J gene, V gene, CDR3 protein, CDR3 DNA. D genes are given only for firm matches. Size is stated for part of the rows, as once, few or many counts, or as a class when the clone is expanded.

>-|once|TRBJ2-3|TRBV2
CASSEFRTDTQYF
TGTGCCAGCAGTGAATTTCGGACAGATACGCAGTATTTT
>-|-|TRBJ1-4|TRBV6-6
CAKRSGFNEKLFF
TGTGCCAAACGCTCGGGGTTTAATGAAAAACTGTTTTTT
>TRBD2|-|TRBJ2-7|TRBV4-2
CASSHSGTSATYEQYF
TGTGCCAGCAGCCATTCGGGGACTAGCGCTACCTACGAGCAGTACTTC
>-|-|TRBJ2-1|TRBV9
CASSVGDYNEQFF
TGTGCCAGCAGCGTAGGAGATTACAATGAGCAGTTCTTC
>TRBD1|-|TRBJ1-5|TRBV5-5
CASSQDRDNQPQHF
TGTGCCAGCAGCCAGGACAGGGACAATCAGCCCCAGCATTTT
>-|-|TRBJ2-3|TRBV7-2
CASSFTADTQYF
TGTGCCAGCAGCTTCACGGCAGATACGCAGTATTTT
>TRBD1|-|TRBJ2-7|TRBV2
CASSRLGQGDEQYF
TGTGCCAGCAGCCGTTTGGGACAGGGTGACGAGCAGTACTTC
>TRBD1|-|TRBJ2-7|TRBV5-1
CASSYRQGASYEQYF
TGCGCCAGCAGCTACAGACAGGGGGCATCCTACGAGCAGTACTTC
>-|few|TRBJ2-5|TRBV5-6
CASSLGLPQETQYF
TGTGCCAGCAGCTTGGGACTGCCCCAAGAGACCCAGTACTTC
>-|-|TRBJ1-1|TRBV6-1
CASNGRQMNTEAFF
TGTGCCAGCAACGGCCGACAAATGAACACTGAAGCTTTCTTT
>-|-|TRBJ1-5|TRBV6-1
CASTLLLNQPQHF
TGTGCCAGCACCTTACTTCTAAATCAGCCCCAGCATTTT
>TRBD1|few|TRBJ1-2|TRBV9
CASSVARDRLNYGYTF
TGTGCCAGCAGCGTAGCCAGGGACAGATTGAACTATGGCTACACCTTC
>TRBD1|few|TRBJ2-3|TRBV5-3
CARSLGDRRAGDTQYF
TGTGCCAGAAGCTTGGGGGACAGGAGAGCGGGCGATACGCAGTATTTT
>-|-|TRBJ2-1|TRBV25-1
CASSETEEGRNNEQFF
TGTGCCAGCAGTGAGACGGAGGAAGGGCGAAACAATGAGCAGTTCTTC
>-|-|TRBJ2-1|TRBV4-2
CASSQGADRSHNEQFF
TGTGCCAGCAGCCAGGGGGCCGACCGTTCCCACAATGAGCAGTTCTTC
>TRBD1|few|TRBJ1-1|TRBV12-5
CASGLVIGQGVNTEAFF
TGTGCTAGTGGTTTGGTAATAGGACAGGGTGTCAACACTGAAGCTTTCTTT
>TRBD1|-|TRBJ2-2|TRBV27
CASRQGANTGELFF
TGTGCCAGCAGACAGGGGGCGAACACCGGGGAGCTGTTTTTT
>TRBD1|-|TRBJ1-4|TRBV7-2
CASSSGTGMLSEKLFF
TGTGCCAGCAGCTCGGGGACAGGGATGTTAAGTGAAAAACTGTTTTTT
>-|few|TRBJ2-7|TRBV11-1
CASSSHSSAPYEQYF
TGTGCCAGCAGCTCACACAGTTCGGCCCCTTACGAGCAGTACTTC
>TRBD1|few|TRBJ2-1|TRBV7-9
CSSHNPGQGVNEQFF
TGTTCCAGTCACAATCCGGGACAGGGTGTCAATGAGCAGTTCTTC
>-|-|TRBJ1-2|TRBV9
CASSVGTENYGYTF
TGTGCCAGCAGCGTAGGCACAGAGAACTATGGCTACACCTTC
>TRBD1|-|TRBJ1-2|TRBV30
CACSPTGKDGYTF
TGTGCCTGCTCCCCGACAGGGAAGGATGGCTACACCTTC
>TRBD1|-|TRBJ2-7|TRBV11-2
CASSQGQVAYEQYF
TGTGCCAGCAGCCAAGGACAGGTGGCCTACGAGCAGTACTTC
>-|-|TRBJ1-4|TRBV10-3
CAISEGQGSEKLFF
TGTGCCATCAGTGAGGGGCAGGGTAGTGAAAAACTGTTTTTT
>-|-|TRBJ2-3|TRBV10-3
CAISDGGSATDTQYF
TGTGCCATCAGTGATGGAGGGTCGGCAACAGATACGCAGTATTTT
>-|-|TRBJ2-2|TRBV10-2
CASSKEGIMGLTGELFF
TGCGCCAGCAGCAAAGAGGGAATTATGGGGTTGACCGGGGAGCTGTTTTTT
>TRBD1|few|TRBJ1-3|TRBV4-1
CASSPGQGARGNTIYF
TGCGCCAGCAGCCCGGGACAGGGGGCGCGTGGAAACACCATATATTTT
>TRBD1|-|TRBJ1-5|TRBV7-8
CASSPRGREGNQPQHF
TGTGCCAGCAGCCCCAGGGGGCGCGAAGGCAATCAGCCCCAGCATTTT
>TRBD1|-|TRBJ1-1|TRBV6-4
CASSAGGTEAFF
TGTGCCAGCAGCGCAGGGGGCACTGAAGCTTTCTTT
>TRBD1|-|TRBJ1-2|TRBV7-2
CASSLTGGIYGYTF
TGTGCCAGCAGCTTGACAGGGGGTATCTATGGCTACACCTTC
>-|-|TRBJ1-1|TRBV12-5
CASGVQGPLRAFF
TGTGCTAGTGGTGTTCAGGGGCCCCTGAGGGCTTTCTTT
>-|few|TRBJ2-3|TRBV2
CASSERWGGTDTQYF
TGTGCCAGCAGTGAAAGGTGGGGGGGCACAGATACGCAGTATTTT
>-|-|TRBJ1-1|TRBV7-9
CASSPRAGGNTEAFF
TGTGCCAGCAGCCCTAGAGCGGGCGGTAACACTGAAGCTTTCTTT
>-|-|TRBJ1-1|TRBV6-1
CASKAAGRDTEAFF
TGTGCCAGTAAAGCCGCGGGTAGGGACACTGAAGCTTTCTTT
>TRBD1|-|TRBJ1-3|TRBV13
CASSWGQGATGNTIYF
TGTGCCAGCAGCTGGGGACAGGGGGCGACTGGAAACACCATATATTTT
>TRBD2|-|TRBJ2-5|TRBV6-5
CASSYEAGVWETQYF
TGTGCCAGCAGTTACGAGGCGGGGGTGTGGGAGACCCAGTACTTC
>TRBD1|few|TRBJ1-1|TRBV2
CASSEALRQGLVEAFF
TGTGCCAGCAGTGAAGCGCTTCGACAGGGGCTGGTTGAAGCTTTCTTT
>-|-|TRBJ2-5|TRBV20-1
CRAGSQETQYF
TGCAGAGCAGGGTCCCAAGAGACCCAGTACTTC
>-|few|TRBJ2-3|TRBV7-2
CASSRGGGTQYF
TGTGCCAGCAGCAGAGGGGGGGGGACGCAGTATTTT
>TRBD2|-|TRBJ2-1|TRBV7-7
CASSSGGLYNEQFF
TGTGCCAGCAGCAGCGGGGGCCTCTACAATGAGCAGTTCTTC
>TRBD1|-|TRBJ2-6|TRBV28
CASGTGGTGANVLTF
TGTGCCAGCGGGACAGGGGGGACCGGGGCCAACGTCCTGACTTTC
>-|-|TRBJ2-2|TRBV19
CASSIRIAGELFF
TGTGCCAGTAGTATCAGAATCGCTGGGGAGCTGTTTTTT
>TRBD2|-|TRBJ2-7|TRBV7-8
CASSLGWRGNSYEQYF
TGTGCCAGCAGCTTAGGTTGGCGGGGGAACTCCTACGAGCAGTACTTC
>TRBD1|-|TRBJ2-7|TRBV13
CASSPGQGLLRYEQYF
TGTGCCAGCAGCCCGGGACAGGGTCTCCTAAGATACGAGCAGTACTTC
>TRBD1|-|TRBJ2-2|TRBV5-4
CASSSQGIPGELFF
TGTGCCAGCAGCTCACAGGGGATTCCCGGGGAGCTGTTTTTT
>-|-|TRBJ1-5|TRBV6-5
CASSYRQGNQPQHF
TGTGCCAGCAGTTATAGGCAGGGGAATCAGCCCCAGCATTTT
>-|few|TRBJ2-7|TRBV6-6
CASSYSLGSGEQYF
TGTGCCAGCAGTTACTCGTTGGGTAGCGGCGAGCAGTACTTC
>-|once|TRBJ1-5|TRBV2
CASSADWNQPQHF
TGTGCCAGCAGTGCAGATTGGAATCAGCCCCAGCATTTT
>TRBD1|-|TRBJ1-2|TRBV6-6
CASRPGTGGDYGYTF
TGTGCCAGCAGACCCGGGACAGGGGGGGATTATGGCTACACCTTC